This TCR beta chain came from a study of T cell changes during pregnancy in multiple sclerosis. Using immunoSEQ multiplex PCR, the repertoire was profiled, and TCRdb retains in-frame clones only, with some absent. The sample has more than 25,000 clones, 80% to 90% seen once. The CDR3 contains 17 residues. V was pared by 3 bases and J by 3 bases, with 5 bases of the junction left unmatched. CDR1 MNHNS and CDR2 SASEGT come from the germline V gene. This receptor was identified in a female donor with multiple sclerosis, enrolled in a pregnancy study. The rearrangement uses TRBV6-1 and TRBJ2-2; TRBD2 agrees at 12 bases. The sequencing used CD8+ T cells from peripheral blood mononuclear cells, collected in the third trimester of pregnancy. This CDR3 is CASSDFLAGGDTGELFF. CDR3 DNA: TGTGCCAGCAGTGACTTTCTAGCGGGGGGGGACACCGGGGAGCTGTTTTTT.